This is a list of T cell receptor beta chains from one sample in a study of cytomegalovirus exposure and HLA in healthy donors. Libraries were prepared by immunoSEQ multiplex PCR; TCRdb keeps only in-frame clonotypes and omits some of them. The sample lists tens of thousands of clones, roughly two fifths occurring once. Sequencing input: PBMCs. Receptor source: a woman aged 45-59 years in good health and CMV-seronegative. Each CDR3 is given with its conserved first and last residue.

j_call: TRBJ1-2; cdr3_length: 13; v_call: TRBV6-1; cdr3_aa: CASGQGLNYGYTF
j_call: TRBJ2-7; cdr3_length: 14; v_call: TRBV28; cdr3_aa: CASSSLLVSYEQYF
j_call: TRBJ2-5; cdr3_length: 15; v_call: TRBV6-5; cdr3_aa: CASTNGVGGGETQYF
j_call: TRBJ1-1; cdr3_length: 15; v_call: TRBV2; cdr3_aa: CASTEKGALGTEAFF
j_call: TRBJ2-1; cdr3_length: 13; v_call: TRBV10-3; cdr3_aa: CAISEQDYNEQFF
j_call: TRBJ2-5; cdr3_length: 11; v_call: TRBV30; cdr3_aa: CAWQSGETQYF
j_call: TRBJ1-2; cdr3_length: 13; v_call: TRBV27; cdr3_aa: CASSLRPGGGYTF
j_call: TRBJ1-3; cdr3_length: 17; v_call: TRBV18; cdr3_aa: CASSPSGGPGSGNTIYF
j_call: TRBJ2-2; cdr3_length: 18; v_call: TRBV4-1; cdr3_aa: CASSQEGLAGVDTGELFF
j_call: TRBJ2-1; cdr3_length: 14; v_call: TRBV6-5; cdr3_aa: CAAKSGLAYNEQFF
j_call: TRBJ1-4; cdr3_length: 16; v_call: TRBV6-1; cdr3_aa: CASSVGIGTVNEKLFF
j_call: TRBJ2-1; cdr3_length: 18; v_call: TRBV5-4; cdr3_aa: CASSHHQGEVAAYNEQFF
j_call: TRBJ2-3; cdr3_length: 15; v_call: TRBV10-3; cdr3_aa: CAIKTGTQSTDTQYF
j_call: TRBJ2-7; cdr3_length: 13; v_call: TRBV19; cdr3_aa: CASSMNGFGEQYF
j_call: TRBJ2-7; cdr3_length: 15; v_call: TRBV6-5; cdr3_aa: CASSYSPPFSYEQYF
j_call: TRBJ2-2; cdr3_length: 15; v_call: TRBV5-1; cdr3_aa: CASRASGGYTGELFF
j_call: TRBJ2-3; cdr3_length: 14; v_call: TRBV29-1; cdr3_aa: CSVEGQGMPDTQYF
j_call: TRBJ2-3; cdr3_length: 13; v_call: TRBV2; cdr3_aa: CATWGPPRDTQYF
j_call: TRBJ2-7; cdr3_length: 13; v_call: TRBV5-1; cdr3_aa: CASRDQGVSEQYF
j_call: TRBJ2-3; cdr3_length: 13; v_call: TRBV30; cdr3_aa: CASGQGSTDTQYF
j_call: TRBJ2-3; cdr3_length: 15; v_call: TRBV28; cdr3_aa: CASRPRDRGTDTQYF
j_call: TRBJ2-3; cdr3_length: 16; v_call: TRBV9; cdr3_aa: CASSAGTHPSTDTQYF
j_call: TRBJ1-1; cdr3_length: 10; v_call: TRBV20-1; cdr3_aa: CSASDRGAFF
j_call: TRBJ2-3; cdr3_length: 16; v_call: TRBV10-3; cdr3_aa: CAISGEEREKEDTQYF
j_call: TRBJ2-5; cdr3_length: 20; v_call: TRBV5-1; cdr3_aa: CASSYQTPPGLAGYQETQYF
j_call: TRBJ2-3; cdr3_length: 16; v_call: TRBV7-6; cdr3_aa: CASERGITGGSDTQYF
j_call: TRBJ1-4; cdr3_length: 17; v_call: TRBV19; cdr3_aa: CASTKKTGTLTNEKLFF
j_call: TRBJ2-3; cdr3_length: 16; v_call: TRBV5-1; cdr3_aa: CASSLSGPPPLDTQYF
j_call: TRBJ1-4; cdr3_length: 17; v_call: TRBV6-1; cdr3_aa: CASSAGTGGATNEKLFF
j_call: TRBJ2-2; cdr3_length: 14; v_call: TRBV19; cdr3_aa: CASSMGRGTGELFF
j_call: TRBJ1-2; cdr3_length: 12; v_call: TRBV6-1; cdr3_aa: CASSDTLYGYTF
j_call: TRBJ1-4; cdr3_length: 17; v_call: TRBV9; cdr3_aa: CASSVSRAGPRNEKLFF
j_call: TRBJ1-6; cdr3_length: 17; v_call: TRBV19; cdr3_aa: CASSRTGESSYNSPLHF
j_call: TRBJ1-5; cdr3_length: 15; v_call: TRBV5-6; cdr3_aa: CASKVRGASNQPQHF
j_call: TRBJ2-1; cdr3_length: 13; v_call: TRBV28; cdr3_aa: CASSLGPLNEQFF
j_call: TRBJ2-1; cdr3_length: 15; v_call: TRBV29-1; cdr3_aa: CSVLLTGSSYNEQFF
j_call: TRBJ2-7; cdr3_length: 16; v_call: TRBV27; cdr3_aa: CASSFRASGPSYEQYF